The 11 T cell receptor beta chains in this list originate from one sample, sequenced in a study of blood T cell repertoires in COVID-19. TCRdb's table, derived via immunoSEQ multiplex PCR, lists solely in-frame clones and lacks some. The repertoire includes roughly 150,000 clones, roughly 80% of them detected once, and around 2.7% sits in the top ten. Sequences were obtained from peripheral blood. The origin of the receptors is an older man with acute or convalescent COVID-19.

CDR3 coding DNA: TGTGCCAGCAGTACCTCCAGTTGGAGCGGACCCACAGATACGCAGTATTTT. Protein: CASSTSSWSGPTDTQYF. The chain joins TRBV28 to TRBJ2-3; possibly TRBD2 for D (5 bases). Trimming left V 5 bases short and J 2 bases short, with 20 bases between. CDR1 and CDR2 from the germline V gene are MDHEN and SYDVKM. CDR3 length: 17 amino acids.

The rearrangement links TRBV20-1 to TRBJ1-2; a possible D gene is TRBD1 (5 bases). The germline gives CDR1 DFQATT, CDR2 SNEGSKA (reference sequence). Trimming shortened V by 1 base and J by 11 bases, and 11 bases separated the two germline ends. The CDR3 covers 11 residues. CDR3 DNA: TGCAGTGCTAGAGTGCCGGGGGAATACACCTTC. Amino acids: CSARVPGEYTF.

This sequence joins TRBV7-2 and TRBJ2-3; TRBD2 agrees at 11 bases. This CDR3 contains 16 residues. Germline CDR1 is SGHTA and CDR2 is FQGNSA. V lost 0 bases and J lost 3; bases outside the gene matches: 2. CDR3 DNA sequence: TGTGCCAGCAGCTTAGCCAGGACTAGCGGGACAGATACGCAGTATTTT. This codes for CASSLARTSGTDTQYF.

V usage is TRBV19 and J usage is TRBJ1-2; D possibly corresponds to TRBD1 (5 bases). Germline assignment: CDR1 LNHDA and CDR2 SQIVND (reference sequence). V was clipped by 5 bases and J by 3 bases, with 13 bases between them. The CDR3 contains 14 residues. The CDR3 bases are TGTGCCAGTAGTGCCGACAGCTATTACTATGGCTACACCTTC. This sequence encodes CASSADSYYYGYTF.

The chain uses TRBV5-4 and TRBJ2-5, with a tentative D call TRBD1 (5 bases). Trimming stripped 4 bases from V and 2 bases from J, with 18 bases between. The CDR3 runs 16 residues. Germline V gives CDR1 SGHNT, CDR2 YYREEE (reference sequence). The CDR3 region is CASSDVWGGGQETQYF. The CDR3 region has the DNA TGTGCCAGCAGCGATGTTTGGGGCGGCGGACAAGAGACCCAGTACTTC.

Only a few counts were recorded for this clone. J is TRBJ2-5 and V is TRBV5-1; 7 positions match TRBD1. After removal of 2 bases from V and 0 bases from J, the junction contained 10 bases not matched to a gene. The CDR3 runs to 17 residues. Germline V gene sequence: CDR1 SGHRS, CDR2 YFSETQ. Here the CDR3 DNA reads TGCGCCAGCAGCTTTACACCAGGGGGTGCGTACCAAGAGACCCAGTACTTC. Translation gives CASSFTPGGAYQETQYF.

V usage is TRBV12-3 or TRBV12-4 and J usage is TRBJ2-3; D is possibly TRBD1 (6 bases). Between the trimmed V and J ends, which lost 7 bases and 5 bases, there was a span of 13 bases. The CDR3 length is 13 residues. DNA for the CDR3: TGTGCCAGCAACCAACAGGGAATAGATACGCAGTATTTT. It translates to CASNQQGIDTQYF.

This sequence joins TRBV27 and TRBJ1-1; TRBD1 matches at 8 bases. Germline CDR1 MNHEY, CDR2 SMNVEV (reference sequence). V lost 7 bases, J lost 4 bases, and 11 bases stayed unmatched. The CDR3 has 15 amino acids. The CDR3 DNA sequence: TGTGCCAGCAAACACCATGACAGGGGTTTCACTGAAGCTTTCTTT. Its protein is CASKHHDRGFTEAFF.

The chain joins TRBV2 to TRBJ1-1; no firm D call. This CDR3 is 11 amino acids long. Trimming shortened V by 7 bases and J by 5 bases, and 8 bases separated the two germline ends. In germline, CDR1 is SNHLY, CDR2 FYNNEI. CDR3 sequence: CASNAATEAFF. CDR3 bases: TGTGCCAGCAACGCGGCGACTGAAGCTTTCTTT.

This chain connects TRBV5-1 to TRBJ2-2; D remains unclear. Trimming removed 2 bases at V and 4 bases at J, with 15 bases between. CDR3 size: 16 residues. CDR1 and CDR2 from the germline V gene are SGHRS and YFSETQ. The CDR3 sequence: CASSLLSGATTGELFF. CDR3 bases: TGCGCCAGCAGCTTATTGTCAGGCGCTACCACCGGGGAGCTGTTTTTT.

V gene TRBV18 combines with J gene TRBJ2-7; 7 bases fit TRBD1. Per germline, CDR1 KGHSH and CDR2 LQKENI. V was clipped by 3 bases and J by 0 bases; unmatched bases: 8. The CDR3 is 16 residues long. The CDR3, as DNA: TGTGCCAGCTCACCTTTACCGGGACAGAGCTCCTACGAGCAGTACTTC. Its protein is CASSPLPGQSSYEQYF.